The source of this T cell receptor (beta chain) is a study of blood T cell repertoires in COVID-19. Looking at the study overall: Donors in the United States, Italy and Spain gave samples during acute or convalescent COVID-19. T cells, B-cell-depleted T cells, or PBMCs supplied cDNA or gDNA.

This CDR3 is built from 15 residues. The V gene end was trimmed by 3 bases and the J gene end by 0 bases; junction bases not matched to a gene: 5. Per germline, CDR1 SGHDT and CDR2 YYEEEE. Authors' methods: For nucleated cells, counts were estimated from reference gene primer amplification. Produced via immunoSEQ multiplex PCR; TCRdb's table is partial and in-frame only. V and J calls and clone size follow that table, whereas D and trimming were derived from the DNA. Of 70,000 to 95,000 clones in the sample, 60% to 80% are singletons; the top ten hold roughly 38%. The TCR originated in a man aged 55 to 70 with COVID-19, enrolled during active disease. This chain connects TRBV5-6 to TRBJ1-2; 7 positions match TRBD1. What was sequenced was peripheral blood. Here the CDR3 reads CASSSTGQANYGYTF. The CDR3, as DNA: TGTGCCAGCAGCTCGACAGGGCAAGCTAACTATGGCTACACCTTC.